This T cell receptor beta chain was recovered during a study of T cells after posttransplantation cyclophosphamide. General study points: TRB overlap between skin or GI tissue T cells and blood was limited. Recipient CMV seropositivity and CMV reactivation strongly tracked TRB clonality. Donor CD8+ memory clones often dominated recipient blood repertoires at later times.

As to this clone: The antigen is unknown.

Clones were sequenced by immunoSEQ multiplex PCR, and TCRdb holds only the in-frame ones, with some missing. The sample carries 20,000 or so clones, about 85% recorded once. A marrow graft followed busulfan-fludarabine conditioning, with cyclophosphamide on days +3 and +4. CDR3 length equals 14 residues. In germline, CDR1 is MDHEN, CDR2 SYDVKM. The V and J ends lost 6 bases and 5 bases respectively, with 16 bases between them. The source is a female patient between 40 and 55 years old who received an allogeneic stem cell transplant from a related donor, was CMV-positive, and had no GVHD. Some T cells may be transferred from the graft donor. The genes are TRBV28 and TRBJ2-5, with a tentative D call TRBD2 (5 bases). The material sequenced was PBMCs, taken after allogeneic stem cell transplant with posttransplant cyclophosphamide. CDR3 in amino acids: CASSPAEGWETQYF. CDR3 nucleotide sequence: TGTGCCAGCAGCCCGGCTGAGGGCTGGGAGACCCAGTACTTC.